Listed here is a single T cell receptor beta chain. Its antigen target is currently unknown. No much larger clone is present one base from it, and per-base qualities are unavailable. The sample originates from a study of shared clonotypes between healthy human individuals (dated by TCRdb to the early 2020s). Concerning the study at large: A couple of women and a few men aged 18 to 49 years were included in the cohort. For each donor, three plates each were used for CD4 naive and CD4 memory, two plates were used for CD8 naive, and one plate was used for CD8 memory. Blood TCR repertoires of a handful of healthy adults were deeply sequenced to estimate repertoire size and the extent of clonotype sharing between individuals. Different laboratories and diverse techniques were used to prepare libraries and sequence TCR repertoires, to increase sequencing depth and limit assay-specific biases. Leukapheresis yielded between about 0.85 and 9 billion PBMCs per donor.

The CDR3 measures 13 amino acids from cysteine to phenylalanine. CDR3 DNA only is kept here, 39 bases in frame from base 1. Taken from the germline V gene, the CDR1 and CDR2 loops are MDHEN and SYDVKM. V ends up 8 bases short and J 2 bases short, with an unmatched junction base count of 6. Here is what the overall study found, with its caveats: Estimated clonotype richness was generally larger for naive than for memory subsets. Rarefaction of sorted-subset datasets indicated incomplete sequencing despite the large sequencing depth. The small number of donors limited the genetic and exposure-history diversity represented. Pairwise subsampling indicated that sequencing depth was expected to affect the degree of clonotype sharing among donors. Across a handful of donors, about 5.2% of naive CD4, 3% to 4% of naive CD8, roughly 2.3% of memory CD4, and 0.4% of memory CD8 clonotypes were shared. Only blood was sampled, and tissue TCR repertoires likely differ from those in blood. Clonotypes shared by all four sorted-subset donors showed higher generation probabilities than non-shared clonotypes.

Using the deep immunoSEQ assay, multiplex PCR amplified TCR CDR3 regions from genomic DNA. Extracted genomic DNA from each cell subset was distributed evenly across all wells of several immunoSEQ 96-well plates, and each plate was treated as a replicate. Each replicate PCR for sorted subsets received roughly 200 ng genomic DNA, equal to tens of thousands of T cell genomes. Purified libraries were quantified with a Qubit 3.0 fluorometer, sized on a Bioanalyzer 2100, and re-quantified with the KAPA Library Quantification kit. Each immunoSEQ 96-well plate was sequenced on its own single-read 150-cycle Illumina NextSeq 550 flow cell. Per the authors' processing: Because the immunoSEQ output included only junctional sequences and no quality scores, the filtering could not be the same as the filtering used for full-length reads. To assign V/J genes and CDR3, sequences were annotated using PyIR, a Python wrapper for IgBLAST v1.9, with IMGT germline references. Reads were filtered out if the reads had weak V/J assignments (E-value above 1e-6), no CDR3, stop codons, out-of-frame junctions, or ambiguous translated residues. V3J clonotypes were defined as sequences sharing an identical inferred V gene, J gene, and CDR3 amino acid sequence. Percentage overlap between repertoires was calculated by dividing the number of shared unique clonotypes by the size of the smaller repertoire. RTK rarefaction, the Chao1 estimator, and Recon v2.1 estimates of unobserved clonotypes were used to assess repertoire richness. Generation probabilities for all TCRbeta clonotypes obtained by the gDNA method from a few donors were computed using OLGA. TCRdb mirrors the immuneACCESS table, restricted to in-frame sequences. Some clones are absent from its copies; in checked studies, under half trace to an unresolved V gene, and the reason for the others is unknown. D and trimming come from the DNA, and the V and J calls and clone size come from that table. The sample yields some 1.4 million clones; over 95% were counted once. In total, the top ten clones hold about 1.2% of the sample.

Donors were healthy HIV-negative adults with no recently reported acute infections or vaccinations. Every donor was a Caucasian adult living in Nashville, Tennessee, USA. Magnetic negative selection was used to enrich CD4+ T cells, after which naive cells were positively selected on CD45RA and the negative fraction became the memory subset. Blood was collected by leukapheresis, and PBMCs were isolated by Ficoll-Histopaque density gradient centrifugation and then cryopreserved in liquid nitrogen vapor phase. Analytical flow cytometry was used to check the purity and quantity of each magnetically sorted T cell population. Genomic DNA was isolated from each sorted fraction and quantified by UV absorbance on a Nanodrop 2000c.

The chain joins TRBV28 to TRBJ2-7; TRBD1 fits 7 bases in the junction. The sequence was collected from a man in his thirties or forties in good health. Specimen: naive CD4+ T cells sorted from blood. This specimen's cell subset or site label, per the study, means: CD45RA+ positively selected. CDR3 sequence: CASVADRAYEQYF. The nucleotide sequence is given as TGTGCCAGCGTAGCAGACAGGGCCTACGAGCAGTACTTC.